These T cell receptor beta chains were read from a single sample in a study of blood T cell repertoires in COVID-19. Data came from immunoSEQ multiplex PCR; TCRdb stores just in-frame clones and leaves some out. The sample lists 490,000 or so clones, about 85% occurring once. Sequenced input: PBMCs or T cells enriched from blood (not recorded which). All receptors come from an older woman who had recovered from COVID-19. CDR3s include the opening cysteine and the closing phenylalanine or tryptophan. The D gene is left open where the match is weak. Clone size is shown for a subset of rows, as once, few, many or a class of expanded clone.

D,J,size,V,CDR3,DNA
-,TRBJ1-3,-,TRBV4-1,CASSQAGTAYGNTIYF,TGCGCCAGCAGCCAAGCTGGTACAGCCTACGGAAACACCATATATTTT
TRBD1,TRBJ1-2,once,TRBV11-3,CASSLDGQGFYYGYTF,TGTGCCAGCAGCTTAGACGGACAGGGCTTTTACTATGGCTACACCTTC
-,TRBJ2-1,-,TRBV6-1,CASSEVGGPRNEQFF,TGTGCCAGCAGTGAAGTGGGGGGGCCTCGGAATGAGCAGTTCTTC
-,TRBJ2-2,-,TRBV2,CASLQGINTGELFF,TGTGCCAGCCTACAGGGAATTAACACCGGGGAGCTGTTTTTT
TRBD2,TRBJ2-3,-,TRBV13,CASSPGLAKSTDTQYF,TGTGCCAGCAGCCCTGGACTAGCGAAGAGCACAGATACGCAGTATTTT
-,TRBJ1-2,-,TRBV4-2,CASSEGGGGNYGYTF,TGTGCCAGCAGCGAGGGTGGAGGAGGGAACTATGGCTACACCTTC
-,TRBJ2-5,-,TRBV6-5,CASSQLIETQYF,TGTGCCAGCAGTCAACTGATAGAGACCCAGTACTTC
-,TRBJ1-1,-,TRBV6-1,CASSETYGEAFF,TGTGCCAGCAGTGAAACGTACGGTGAAGCTTTCTTT
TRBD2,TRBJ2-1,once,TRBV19,CASISSGAGNEQFF,TGTGCCAGTATCTCTAGCGGGGCCGGGAATGAGCAGTTCTTC
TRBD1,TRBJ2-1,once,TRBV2,CASRGGGTGNNEQFF,TGTGCCAGCAGGGGAGGGGGGACAGGGAACAATGAGCAGTTCTTC
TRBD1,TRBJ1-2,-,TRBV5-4,CASSEGTGYYGYTF,TGTGCCAGCAGCGAAGGGACAGGGTACTATGGCTACACCTTC
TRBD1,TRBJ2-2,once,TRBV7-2,CASSSGGTGRTGELFF,TGTGCCAGCAGCTCGGGTGGGACAGGGAGGACCGGGGAGCTGTTTTTT
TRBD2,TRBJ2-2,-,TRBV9,CASSVSGVNTGELFF,TGTGCCAGCAGCGTTAGCGGGGTGAACACCGGGGAGCTGTTTTTT
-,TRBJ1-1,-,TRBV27,CASWGGASAFF,TGTGCCAGCTGGGGGGGGGCGAGTGCTTTCTTT
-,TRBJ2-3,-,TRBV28,CASSLQGVDTQYF,TGTGCCAGCAGTTTACAAGGGGTTGATACGCAGTATTTT
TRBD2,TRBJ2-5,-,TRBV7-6,CASSPSEGLAGEETQYF,TGTGCCAGCAGCCCCTCTGAGGGACTAGCGGGGGAAGAGACCCAGTACTTC
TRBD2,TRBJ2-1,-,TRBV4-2,CASSQGSGGARNNEQFF,TGTGCCAGCAGCCAAGGTAGCGGGGGGGCCAGGAACAATGAGCAGTTCTTC
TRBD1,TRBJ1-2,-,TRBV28,CASSTTGDTLYGYTF,TGTGCCAGCAGCACGACAGGGGACACCCTCTATGGCTACACCTTC
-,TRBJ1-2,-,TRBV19,CASTRGDYGYTF,TGTGCCAGTACTAGGGGCGACTATGGCTACACCTTC
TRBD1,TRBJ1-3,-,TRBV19,CAVRDRGAGNTIYF,TGTGCCGTCCGGGACAGGGGAGCTGGAAACACCATATATTTT
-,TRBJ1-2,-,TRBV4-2,CASSQTEQAGYGYTF,TGTGCCAGCAGCCAAACAGAGCAGGCGGGCTATGGCTACACCTTC
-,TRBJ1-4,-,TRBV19,CASSSRWDPRGLFF,TGTGCCAGTAGTAGCCGGTGGGATCCTAGGGGACTGTTTTTT
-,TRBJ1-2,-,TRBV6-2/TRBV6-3,CASSPRDKWNYGYTF,TGTGCCAGCAGCCCAAGGGACAAATGGAACTATGGCTACACCTTC